Here is one T cell receptor beta chain with its context. Its antigen is still unknown. The PCR ran on 60 Vbeta and 13 Jbeta primers. Sequencing used immunoSEQ multiplex PCR; TCRdb keeps in-frame clones, though not all of them. The sample has approximately 170,000 clones, about 65% seen once. The data derive from a study of cytomegalovirus exposure and HLA in healthy donors. Study conclusions and caveats: There were reportedly fewer N-insertions in an Asian-associated ancestry cluster than the approximately 670-donor mean, in a later analysis. According to reports, the classifier identified cytomegalovirus status with high specificity and sensitivity. Follow-up analysis found HLA locus-dependent TCR association rates, highest for DRB1 and lowest for HLA-C.

Donors consisted of healthy bone marrow donors. The CDR3 runs to 14 residues. The germline CDR1 and CDR2 sequences are SEHNR and FQNEAQ (reference sequence). Trimming stripped 7 bases from V and 2 bases from J, with 11 bases between. This chain connects TRBV7-9 to TRBJ2-2, with D possibly matching TRBD1 (6 bases). The sequence came from a girl aged 5-17 years in good health and CMV-seronegative. Sample: PBMCs. The CDR3, as DNA: TGTGCCAGCAACACGGGACAAAACACCGGGGAGCTGTTTTTT. Its translation: CASNTGQNTGELFF.